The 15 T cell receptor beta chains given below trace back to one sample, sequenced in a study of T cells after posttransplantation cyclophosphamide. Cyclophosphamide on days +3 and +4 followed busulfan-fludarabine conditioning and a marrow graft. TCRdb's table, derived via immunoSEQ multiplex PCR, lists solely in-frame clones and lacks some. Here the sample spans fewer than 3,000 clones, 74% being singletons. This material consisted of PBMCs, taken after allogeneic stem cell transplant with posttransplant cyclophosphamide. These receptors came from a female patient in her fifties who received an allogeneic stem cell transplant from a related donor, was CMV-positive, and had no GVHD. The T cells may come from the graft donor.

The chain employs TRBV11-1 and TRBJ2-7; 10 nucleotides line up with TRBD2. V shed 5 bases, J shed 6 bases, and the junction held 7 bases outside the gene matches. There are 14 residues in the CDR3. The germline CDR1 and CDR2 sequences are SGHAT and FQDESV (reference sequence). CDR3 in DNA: TGTGCCAGCAGCCAGCTAGCGGGAGACTTCGAGCAGTACTTC. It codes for CASSQLAGDFEQYF.

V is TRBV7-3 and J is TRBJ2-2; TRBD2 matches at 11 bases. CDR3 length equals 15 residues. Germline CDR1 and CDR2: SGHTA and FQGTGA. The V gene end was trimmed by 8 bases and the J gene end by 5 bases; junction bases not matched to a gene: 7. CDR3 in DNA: TGTGCCAGCGCATTTAGCGGGAGGGGGACCGGGGAGCTGTTTTTT. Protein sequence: CASAFSGRGTGELFF.

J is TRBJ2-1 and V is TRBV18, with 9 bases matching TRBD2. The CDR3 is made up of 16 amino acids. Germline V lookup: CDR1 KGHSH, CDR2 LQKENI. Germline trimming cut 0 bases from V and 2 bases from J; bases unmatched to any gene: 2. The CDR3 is CASSPPGGRAYNEQFF. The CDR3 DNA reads TGTGCCAGCTCACCACCTGGCGGGAGGGCCTACAATGAGCAGTTCTTC.

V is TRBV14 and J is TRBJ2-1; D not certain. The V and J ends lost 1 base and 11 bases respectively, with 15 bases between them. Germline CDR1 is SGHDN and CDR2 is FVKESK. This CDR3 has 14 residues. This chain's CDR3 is CASSQVFGASQQFF. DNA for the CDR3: TGTGCCAGCAGCCAAGTATTCGGAGCTAGTCAGCAGTTCTTC.

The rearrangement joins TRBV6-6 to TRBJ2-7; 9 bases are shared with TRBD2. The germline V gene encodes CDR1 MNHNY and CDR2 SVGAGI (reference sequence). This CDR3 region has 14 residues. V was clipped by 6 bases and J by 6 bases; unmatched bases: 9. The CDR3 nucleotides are TGTGCCAGCAGCCCCAGTAGCGGGAGTCGCGAGCAGTACTTC. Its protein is CASSPSSGSREQYF.

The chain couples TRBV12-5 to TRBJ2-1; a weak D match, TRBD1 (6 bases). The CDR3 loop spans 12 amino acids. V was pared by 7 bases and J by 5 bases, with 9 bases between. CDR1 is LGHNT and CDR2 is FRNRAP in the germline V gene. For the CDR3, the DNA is TGTGCTAGTGCCCCAGGGGACAATGAGCAGTTCTTC. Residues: CASAPGDNEQFF.

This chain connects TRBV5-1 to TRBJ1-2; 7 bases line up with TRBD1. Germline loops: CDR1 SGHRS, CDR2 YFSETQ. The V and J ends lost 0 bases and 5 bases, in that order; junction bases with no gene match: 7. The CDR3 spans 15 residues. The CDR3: CASSLVAGGDYGYTF. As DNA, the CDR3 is TGCGCCAGCAGCTTGGTGGCAGGGGGTGATTATGGCTACACCTTC.

CDR3 DNA: TGTGCCAGCAAGATACGGGGGAGTTACAATGAGCAGTTCTTC. Translating it yields CASKIRGSYNEQFF. The genes are TRBV2 and TRBJ2-1, with D perhaps TRBD2 (6 bases). V lost 7 bases, J lost 4 bases, and 14 bases lay in between. The germline V gene encodes CDR1 SNHLY and CDR2 FYNNEI. The CDR3 is made up of 14 amino acids.

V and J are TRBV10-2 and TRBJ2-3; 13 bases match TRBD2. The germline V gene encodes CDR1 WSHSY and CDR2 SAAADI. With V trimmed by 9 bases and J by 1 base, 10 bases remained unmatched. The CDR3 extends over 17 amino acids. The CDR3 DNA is TGCGCCAGTTCCGGGACTAGCGGGATGATGGGCACAGATACGCAGTATTTT. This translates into CASSGTSGMMGTDTQYF.

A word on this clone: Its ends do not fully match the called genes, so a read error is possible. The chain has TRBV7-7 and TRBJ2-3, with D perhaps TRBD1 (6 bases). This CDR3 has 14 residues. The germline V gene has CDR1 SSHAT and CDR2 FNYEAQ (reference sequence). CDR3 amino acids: CASSPLQGRDTQYF. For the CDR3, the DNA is TGTGCTAGCAGCCCCTTACAGGGACGAGATACGCAGTATTTT.

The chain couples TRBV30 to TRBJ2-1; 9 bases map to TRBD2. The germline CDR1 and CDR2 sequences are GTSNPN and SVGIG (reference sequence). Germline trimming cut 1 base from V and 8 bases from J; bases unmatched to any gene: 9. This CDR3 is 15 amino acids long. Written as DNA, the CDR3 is TGTGCCTGGAGTGATCGCGGGAGGGCCCTGGATGAGCAGTTCTTC. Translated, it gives CAWSDRGRALDEQFF.

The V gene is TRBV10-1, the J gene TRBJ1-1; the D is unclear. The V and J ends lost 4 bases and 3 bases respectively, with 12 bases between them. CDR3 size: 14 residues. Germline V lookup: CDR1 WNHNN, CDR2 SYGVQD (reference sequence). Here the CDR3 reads CASSASGLDTEAFF. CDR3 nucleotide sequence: TGCGCCAGCAGTGCCTCAGGTCTCGACACTGAAGCTTTCTTT.

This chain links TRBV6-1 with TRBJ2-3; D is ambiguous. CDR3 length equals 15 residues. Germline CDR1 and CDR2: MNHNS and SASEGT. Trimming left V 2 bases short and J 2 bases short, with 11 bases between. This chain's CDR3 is CASSELVRITDTQYF. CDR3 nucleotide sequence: TGTGCCAGCAGTGAATTGGTCAGGATCACAGATACGCAGTATTTT.

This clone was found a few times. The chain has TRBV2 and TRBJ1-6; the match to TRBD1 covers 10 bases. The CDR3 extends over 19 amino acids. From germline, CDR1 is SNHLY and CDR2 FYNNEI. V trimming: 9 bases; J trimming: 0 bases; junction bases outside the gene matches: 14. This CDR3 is CARGRDRGSDRSYNSPLHF. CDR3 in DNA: TGTGCCAGAGGCCGGGACAGGGGATCCGACCGCTCCTATAATTCACCCCTCCACTTT.

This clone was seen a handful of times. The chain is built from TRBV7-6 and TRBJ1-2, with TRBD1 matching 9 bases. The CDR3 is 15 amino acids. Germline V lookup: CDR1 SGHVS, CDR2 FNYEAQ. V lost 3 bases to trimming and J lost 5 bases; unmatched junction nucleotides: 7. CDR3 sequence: CASSFGTGYGYGYTF. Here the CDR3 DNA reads TGTGCCAGCAGCTTTGGGACAGGGTATGGGTATGGCTACACCTTC.